The TCR beta chain under discussion was sequenced for a study of CD8 T cells in Susac syndrome. Reverse transcription of about 0.5 to 1 ug RNA was carried out with random hexamers. MiXCR was run by TCRdb on the immunoSEQ multiplex PCR reads, yielding one entry per CDR3 protein. This sample has approximately 70,000 distinct CDR3 sequences, with over 85% found just once. Germline CDR1 and CDR2: MNHEY and SMNVEV (reference sequence). The CDR3 has 12 residues. V was trimmed by 3 bases and J by 9 bases, leaving 9 bases between them. FACS enriched CD8+ TEMRA cells, while bulk CD8+ and CD4+ were negatively isolated.

This receptor was obtained from a human donor with multiple sclerosis. The V gene is TRBV27, the J gene TRBJ2-1, with D unresolved. Material: CD8+ T cells from PBMCs. The CDR3 DNA reads as TGTGCCAGCAGTTTTTCGGTCGGTGAGCAGTTCTTC. Protein product: CASSFSVGEQFF.